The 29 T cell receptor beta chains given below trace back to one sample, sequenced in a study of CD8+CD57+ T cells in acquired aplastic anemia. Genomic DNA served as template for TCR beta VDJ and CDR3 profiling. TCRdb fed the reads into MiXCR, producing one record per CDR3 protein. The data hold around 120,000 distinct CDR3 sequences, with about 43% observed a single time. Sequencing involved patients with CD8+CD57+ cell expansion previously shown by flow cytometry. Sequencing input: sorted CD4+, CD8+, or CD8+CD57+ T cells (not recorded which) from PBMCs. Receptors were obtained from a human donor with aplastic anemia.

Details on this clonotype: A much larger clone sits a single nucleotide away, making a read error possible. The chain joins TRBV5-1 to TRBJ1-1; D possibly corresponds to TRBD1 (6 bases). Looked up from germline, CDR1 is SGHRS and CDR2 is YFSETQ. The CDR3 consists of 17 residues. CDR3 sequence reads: CAGSFKRGVVGNTEAFF. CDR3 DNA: TGCGCCGGCAGCTTTAAGAGGGGGGTCGTGGGGAACACTGAAGCTTTCTTT.

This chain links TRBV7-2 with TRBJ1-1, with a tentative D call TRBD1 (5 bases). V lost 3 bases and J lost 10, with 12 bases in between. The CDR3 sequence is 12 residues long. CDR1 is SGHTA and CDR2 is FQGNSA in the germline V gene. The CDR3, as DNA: TGTGCCAGCAGCTTTACGGGGCGCGGAGCTTTCTTT. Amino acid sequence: CASSFTGRGAFF.

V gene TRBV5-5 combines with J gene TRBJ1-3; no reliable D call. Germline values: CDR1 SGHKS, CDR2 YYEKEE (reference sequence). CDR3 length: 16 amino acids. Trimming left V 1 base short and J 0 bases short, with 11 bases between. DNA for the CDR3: TGTGCCAGCAGCTTGCTTGGCGGGAACTCTGGAAACACCATATATTTT. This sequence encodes CASSLLGGNSGNTIYF.

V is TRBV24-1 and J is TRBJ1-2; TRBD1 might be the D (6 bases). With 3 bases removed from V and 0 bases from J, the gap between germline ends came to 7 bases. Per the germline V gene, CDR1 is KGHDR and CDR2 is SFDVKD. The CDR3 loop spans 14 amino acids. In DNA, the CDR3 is TGTGCCACCAGTGATGGACAGACTAACTATGGCTACACCTTC. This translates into CATSDGQTNYGYTF.

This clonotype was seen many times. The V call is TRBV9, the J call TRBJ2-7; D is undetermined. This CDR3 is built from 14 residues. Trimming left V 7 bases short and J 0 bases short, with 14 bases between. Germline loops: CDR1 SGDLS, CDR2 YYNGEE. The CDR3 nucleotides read TGTGCCAGCCCCGGTGGGGAAAGCTCCTACGAGCAGTACGTC. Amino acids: CASPGGESSYEQYV.

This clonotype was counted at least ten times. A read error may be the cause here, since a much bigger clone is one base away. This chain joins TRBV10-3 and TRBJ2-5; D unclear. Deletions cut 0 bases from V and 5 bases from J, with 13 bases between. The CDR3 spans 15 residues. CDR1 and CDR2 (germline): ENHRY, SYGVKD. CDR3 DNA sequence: TGTGCCATCAGTGAGTCGCAACTCCCTGGGGAGACCCAGTACTTC. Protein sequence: CAISESQLPGETQYF.

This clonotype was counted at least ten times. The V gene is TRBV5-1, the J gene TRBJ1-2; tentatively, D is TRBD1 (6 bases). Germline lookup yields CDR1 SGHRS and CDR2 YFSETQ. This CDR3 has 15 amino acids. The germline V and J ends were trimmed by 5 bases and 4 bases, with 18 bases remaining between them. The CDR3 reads CASRAQGRGGYGYTF. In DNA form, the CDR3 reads TGCGCCAGCAGAGCCCAGGGGCGCGGTGGCTATGGCTACACCTTC.

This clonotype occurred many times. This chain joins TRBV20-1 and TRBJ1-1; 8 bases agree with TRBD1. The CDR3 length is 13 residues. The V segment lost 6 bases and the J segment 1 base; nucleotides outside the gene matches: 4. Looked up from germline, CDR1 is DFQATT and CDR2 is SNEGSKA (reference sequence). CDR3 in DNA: TGCAGTGCAGGACAGGGAGGGAACACTGAAGCTTTCTTT. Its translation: CSAGQGGNTEAFF.

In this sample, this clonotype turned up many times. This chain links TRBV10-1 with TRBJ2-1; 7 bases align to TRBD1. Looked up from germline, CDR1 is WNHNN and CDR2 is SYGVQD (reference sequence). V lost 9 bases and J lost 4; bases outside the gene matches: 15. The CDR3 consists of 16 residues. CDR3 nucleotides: TGCGCCAGTAGTCCGACCGGGACAGACATTTACAATGAGCAGTTCTTC. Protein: CASSPTGTDIYNEQFF.

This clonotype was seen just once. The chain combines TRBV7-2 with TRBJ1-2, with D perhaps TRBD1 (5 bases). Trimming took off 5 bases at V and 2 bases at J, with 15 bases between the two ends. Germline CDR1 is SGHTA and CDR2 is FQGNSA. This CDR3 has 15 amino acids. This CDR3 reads CASSPRTGGNYGYTF. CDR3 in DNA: TGTGCCAGCAGCCCACGGACCGGGGGGAACTATGGCTACACCTTC.

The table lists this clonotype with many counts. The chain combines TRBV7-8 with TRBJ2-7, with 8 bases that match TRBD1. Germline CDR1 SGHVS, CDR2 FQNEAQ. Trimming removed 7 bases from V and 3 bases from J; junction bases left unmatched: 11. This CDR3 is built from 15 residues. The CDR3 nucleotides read TGTGCCAGCACCCGGCGACAGGGGTCTGGCTACGAGCAGTACTTC. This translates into CASTRRQGSGYEQYF.

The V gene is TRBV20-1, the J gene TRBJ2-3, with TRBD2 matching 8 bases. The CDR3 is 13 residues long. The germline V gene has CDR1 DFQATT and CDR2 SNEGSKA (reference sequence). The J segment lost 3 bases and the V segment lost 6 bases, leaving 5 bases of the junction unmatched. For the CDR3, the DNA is TGCAGTGCCCACCCGGGGGGGACAGATACGCAGTATTTT. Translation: CSAHPGGTDTQYF.

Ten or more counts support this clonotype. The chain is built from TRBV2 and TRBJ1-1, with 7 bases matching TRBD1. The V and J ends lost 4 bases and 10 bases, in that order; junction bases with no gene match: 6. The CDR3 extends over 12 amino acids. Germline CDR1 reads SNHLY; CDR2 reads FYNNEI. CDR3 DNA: TGTGCCAGCAGTGTGGGACAGCCGGGAGCTTTCTTT. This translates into CASSVGQPGAFF.

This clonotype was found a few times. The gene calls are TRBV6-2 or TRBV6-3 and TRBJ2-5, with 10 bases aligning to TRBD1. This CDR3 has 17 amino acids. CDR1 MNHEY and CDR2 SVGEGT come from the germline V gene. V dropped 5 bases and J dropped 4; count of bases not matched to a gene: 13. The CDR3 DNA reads TGTGCCAGCAGTCTACGACAGGGGGCAACTGGGCGAGAGACCCAGTACTTC. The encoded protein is CASSLRQGATGRETQYF.

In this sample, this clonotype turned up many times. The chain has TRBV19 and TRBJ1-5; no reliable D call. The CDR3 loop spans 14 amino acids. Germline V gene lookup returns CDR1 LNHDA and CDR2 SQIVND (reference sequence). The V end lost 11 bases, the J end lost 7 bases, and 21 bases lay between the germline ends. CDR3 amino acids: CASKGPVGPQPQHF. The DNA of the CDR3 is TGTGCCTCAAAAGGGCCCGTAGGGCCGCAGCCCCAGCATTTT.

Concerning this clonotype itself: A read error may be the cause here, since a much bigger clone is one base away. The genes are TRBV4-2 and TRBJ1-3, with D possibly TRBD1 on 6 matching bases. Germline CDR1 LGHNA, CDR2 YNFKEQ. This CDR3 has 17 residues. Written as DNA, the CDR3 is TGTTCCAGCAGCACCCGAACAGGGAGGGTTCCTGGAAACACCATATATTTT. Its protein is CSSSTRTGRVPGNTIYF.

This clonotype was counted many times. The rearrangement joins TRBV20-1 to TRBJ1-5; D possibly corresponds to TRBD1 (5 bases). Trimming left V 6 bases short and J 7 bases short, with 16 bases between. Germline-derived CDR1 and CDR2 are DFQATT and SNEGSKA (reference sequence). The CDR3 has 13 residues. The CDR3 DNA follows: TGCAGTGCCGTCGGGGGAGGGAGACAGCCCCAGCATTTT. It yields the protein CSAVGGGRQPQHF.

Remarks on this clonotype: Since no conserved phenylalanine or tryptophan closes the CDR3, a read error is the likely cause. The CDR3 loop reads CASSKRATDLYNEQFS. For the CDR3, the DNA is TGTGCCAGCTCAAAACGGGCGACAGACCTCTACAATGAGCAGTTCTCC. V is TRBV19 and J is TRBJ2-1, with D perhaps matching TRBD1 (5 bases). Germline CDR1 and CDR2: LNHDA and SQIVND (reference sequence). The CDR3 runs to 16 residues. V dropped 9 bases and J dropped 3 bases, with 21 bases sitting between them.

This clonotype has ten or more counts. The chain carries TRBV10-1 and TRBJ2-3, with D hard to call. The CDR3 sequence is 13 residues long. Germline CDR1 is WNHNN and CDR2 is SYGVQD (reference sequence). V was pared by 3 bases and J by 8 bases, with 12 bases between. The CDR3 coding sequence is TGCGCCAGCAGTGATTCTTGGGGAAGTACGCAGTATTTT. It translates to CASSDSWGSTQYF.

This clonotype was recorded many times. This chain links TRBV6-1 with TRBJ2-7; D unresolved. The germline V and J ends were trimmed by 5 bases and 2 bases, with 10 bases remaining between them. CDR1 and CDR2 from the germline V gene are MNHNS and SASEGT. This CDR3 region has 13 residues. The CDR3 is CASSLNGPYEQYV. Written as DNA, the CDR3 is TGTGCCAGCAGTCTAAACGGTCCCTACGAGCAGTACGTC.

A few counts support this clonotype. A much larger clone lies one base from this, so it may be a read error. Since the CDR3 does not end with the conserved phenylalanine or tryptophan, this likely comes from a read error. The CDR3 spells CASTLQSSYNSPLHL. The CDR3 DNA sequence: TGTGCCAGCACTTTACAGAGCTCCTATAATTCACCCCTCCACCTT. The rearrangement joins TRBV12-3 or TRBV12-4 to TRBJ1-6; D uncertain. The CDR3 sequence is 15 residues long.

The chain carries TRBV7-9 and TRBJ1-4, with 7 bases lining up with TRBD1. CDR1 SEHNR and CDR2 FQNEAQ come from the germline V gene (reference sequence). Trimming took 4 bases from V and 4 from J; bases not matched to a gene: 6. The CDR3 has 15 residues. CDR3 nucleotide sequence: TGTGCCAGCAGCTCTCACAGGGGACTTAATGAAAAACTGTTTTTT. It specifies CASSSHRGLNEKLFF.

CDR3 sequence: CAISAGTSVYNEQFF. DNA of the CDR3: TGTGCCATCAGTGCCGGGACTAGCGTATACAATGAGCAGTTCTTC. The V and J genes are TRBV10-3 and TRBJ2-1, with 10 bases aligning to TRBD2. This CDR3 region has 15 residues. The germline V gene encodes CDR1 ENHRY and CDR2 SYGVKD. V trimming: 4 bases; J trimming: 4 bases; junction bases outside the gene matches: 4.

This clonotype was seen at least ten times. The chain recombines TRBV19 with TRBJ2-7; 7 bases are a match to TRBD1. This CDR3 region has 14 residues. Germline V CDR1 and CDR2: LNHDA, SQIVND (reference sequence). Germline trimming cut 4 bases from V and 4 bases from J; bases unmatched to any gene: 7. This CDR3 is CASSSRDREYEQYF. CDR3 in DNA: TGTGCCAGTAGTAGCCGGGACAGAGAGTACGAGCAGTACTTC.

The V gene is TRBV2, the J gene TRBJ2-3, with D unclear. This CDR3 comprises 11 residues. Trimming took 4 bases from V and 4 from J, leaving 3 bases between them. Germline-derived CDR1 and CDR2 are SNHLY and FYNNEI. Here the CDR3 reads CASSVPDTQYF. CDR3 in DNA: TGTGCCAGCAGTGTACCAGATACGCAGTATTTT.

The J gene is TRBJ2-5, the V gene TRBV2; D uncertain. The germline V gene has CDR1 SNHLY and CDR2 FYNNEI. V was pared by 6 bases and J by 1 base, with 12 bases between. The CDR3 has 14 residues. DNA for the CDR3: TGTGCCAGCAGCCCTGGGATAGCCCAAGAGACCCAGTACTTC. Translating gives CASSPGIAQETQYF.

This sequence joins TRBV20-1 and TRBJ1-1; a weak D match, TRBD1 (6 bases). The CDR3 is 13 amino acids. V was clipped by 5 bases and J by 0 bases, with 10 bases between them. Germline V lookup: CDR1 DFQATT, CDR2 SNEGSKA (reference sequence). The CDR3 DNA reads TGCAGTGCTGGGGGACATCTGAACACTGAAGCTTTCTTT. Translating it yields CSAGGHLNTEAFF.

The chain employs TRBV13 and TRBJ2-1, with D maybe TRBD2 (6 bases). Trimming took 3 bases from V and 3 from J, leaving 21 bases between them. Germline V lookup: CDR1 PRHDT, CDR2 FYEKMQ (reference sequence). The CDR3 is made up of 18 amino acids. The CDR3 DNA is TGTGCCAGCAGCTTTACCGACCCCCGGGACTCCCGCTACAATGAGCAGTTCTTC. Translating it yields CASSFTDPRDSRYNEQFF.

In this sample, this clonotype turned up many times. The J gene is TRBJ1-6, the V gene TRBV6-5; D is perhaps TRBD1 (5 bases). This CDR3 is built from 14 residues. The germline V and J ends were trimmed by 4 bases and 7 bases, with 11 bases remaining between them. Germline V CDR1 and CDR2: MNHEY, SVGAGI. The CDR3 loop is CASSLPGGNSPLHF. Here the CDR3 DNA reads TGTGCCAGCAGTTTACCCGGGGGAAATTCACCCCTCCACTTT.